These 24 T cell receptor beta chains were sequenced from one sample in a study of cytomegalovirus exposure and HLA in healthy donors. PCR primers comprised 60 Vbeta and 13 Jbeta primers. This table comes from immunoSEQ multiplex PCR, and its TCRdb copy is limited to in-frame clones, with some not included. The table records around 100,000 clones, about 62% of them present only once. Material for sequencing was PBMCs. These receptors all stem from a human donor in good health.

V and J are TRBV11-3 and TRBJ2-3, with D possibly TRBD2 on 6 matching bases. This CDR3 has 13 residues. The germline V gene encodes CDR1 SGHNT and CDR2 YENEEA. The ends were cut back, 5 bases at V and 5 bases at J, with 11 bases in the middle. The CDR3 nucleotides are TGTGCCAGCAGCCGGGACTGGGGAGATACGCAGTATTTT. This encodes CASSRDWGDTQYF.

V usage is TRBV7-3 and J usage is TRBJ2-2, with TRBD2 matching 7 bases. The CDR3 loop spans 16 amino acids. Germline-derived CDR1 and CDR2 are SGHTA and FQGTGA. V shed 1 base and J 2 bases; nucleotides not matched to a gene: 4. As DNA, the CDR3 is TGTGCCAGCAGCTTAAGGGAGGGAGGTAACACCGGGGAGCTGTTTTTT. Translation gives CASSLREGGNTGELFF.

This chain uses TRBV10-2 with TRBJ2-1; TRBD2 aligns across 8 bases. Germline trimming cut 6 bases from V and 7 bases from J; bases unmatched to any gene: 11. Germline CDR1 WSHSY, CDR2 SAAADI. This CDR3 is 15 amino acids long. CDR3 region: CASSTGLVGLNEQFF. The CDR3 nucleotides are TGCGCCAGCAGCACGGGACTAGTGGGCCTAAATGAGCAGTTCTTC.

The V and J genes are TRBV2 and TRBJ2-1; the D gene is possibly TRBD2 (5 bases). Germline CDR1 is SNHLY and CDR2 is FYNNEI. The CDR3 is 15 residues long. Between the trimmed V and J ends, which lost 4 bases and 0 bases, there was a span of 10 bases. The CDR3 region has the DNA TGTGCCAGCAGTGCCGACTATTCCTCCTACAATGAGCAGTTCTTC. Translated, it gives CASSADYSSYNEQFF. Variable domain in full (rest from reference TRBV2 and TRBJ2-1): EPEVTQTPSHQVTQMGQEVILRCVPISNHLYFYWYRQILGQKVEFLVSFYNNEISEKSEIFDDQFSVERPDGSNFTLKIRSTKLEDSAMYFCASSADYSSYNEQFFGPGTRLTVL.

V gene TRBV29-1 combines with J gene TRBJ2-1, with unresolved D. Germline assignment: CDR1 SQVTM and CDR2 ANQGSEA. The length of the CDR3 is 14 residues. Between the trimmed V and J ends, which lost 2 bases and 0 bases, there was a span of 8 bases. CDR3 nucleotides: TGCAGCGTTGAACCGGGTATCTCCTACAATGAGCAGTTCTTC. This sequence encodes CSVEPGISYNEQFF.

In its sample, this clone was seen a few times. The genes are TRBV5-1 and TRBJ2-7; possible D gene TRBD1, 5 bases. The CDR3 has 12 amino acids. Trimming stripped 4 bases from V and 7 bases from J, with 12 bases between. Germline CDR1 is SGHRS and CDR2 is YFSETQ. CDR3 protein: CASSRTNREQYF. The DNA of the CDR3 is TGCGCCAGCAGCCGAACTAACAGGGAGCAGTACTTC.

J is TRBJ2-2 and V is TRBV6-1; TRBD2 matches at 11 bases. V gave up 7 bases and J gave up 3 bases; unmatched junction bases: 4. The CDR3 loop spans 15 amino acids. CDR1 and CDR2 (germline): MNHNS, SASEGT. CDR3 loop: CASNLAGGDTGELFF. The CDR3 DNA sequence: TGTGCCAGCAACTTAGCGGGAGGGGACACCGGGGAGCTGTTTTTT.

The rearrangement joins TRBV5-1 to TRBJ2-5; 9 bases align to TRBD1. V shed 6 bases and J 5 bases; nucleotides not matched to a gene: 5. Germline assignment: CDR1 SGHRS and CDR2 YFSETQ. CDR3 size: 13 residues. The DNA for the CDR3 is TGCGCCAGCATGGGACAGGGCGAGGAGACCCAGTACTTC. This gives the protein CASMGQGEETQYF.

This clone appeared a single time. This chain links TRBV7-6 with TRBJ2-7, with a tentative D call TRBD1 (5 bases). This CDR3 is 15 amino acids long. The germline V gene has CDR1 SGHVS and CDR2 FNYEAQ. The V end lost 5 bases, the J end lost 1 base, and 15 bases lay between the germline ends. Here the CDR3 reads CASSLSDTGSYEQYF. In DNA, the CDR3 is TGTGCCAGCAGCCTATCCGACACAGGATCCTACGAGCAGTACTTC. The complete variable domain, with remaining parts taken from reference TRBV7-6 and TRBJ2-7, reads GAGVSQSPRYKVTKRGQDVALRCDPISGHVSLYWYRQALGQGPEFLTYFNYEAQQDKSGLPNDRFSAERPEGSISTLTIQRTEQRDSAMYRCASSLSDTGSYEQYFGPGTRLTVT.

The V gene is TRBV5-1, the J gene TRBJ1-1; 8 bases map to TRBD1. CDR1 SGHRS and CDR2 YFSETQ come from the germline V gene. The length of the CDR3 is 14 residues. V gave up 3 bases and J gave up 1 base; unmatched junction bases: 2. CDR3: CASSSGQANTEAFF. The CDR3 DNA sequence: TGCGCCAGCAGCTCGGGACAGGCGAACACTGAAGCTTTCTTT.

This clone was found a few times. The chain links TRBV27 to TRBJ1-5; D remains unclear. Germline V gene data show CDR1 as MNHEY and CDR2 as SMNVEV (reference sequence). The CDR3 consists of 13 residues. V was shortened by 4 bases and J by 3 bases, with 7 bases between the two germline ends. In DNA form, the CDR3 reads TGTGCCAGCAGTTCCTCTTTCAATCAGCCCCAGCATTTT. Amino acid sequence: CASSSSFNQPQHF.

The sample holds a few counts of this clone. CDR3 DNA sequence: TGTGCCAGTAGTATATCCAGGGCCTACGAGCAGTACTTC. Translation gives CASSISRAYEQYF. V is TRBV19 and J is TRBJ2-7; D is perhaps TRBD1 (5 bases). V gave up 2 bases and J gave up 2 bases, with 7 bases separating them. The germline gives CDR1 LNHDA, CDR2 SQIVND (reference sequence). The CDR3 loop spans 13 amino acids.

This sequence joins TRBV11-2 and TRBJ1-6; 7 bases line up with TRBD1. The CDR3 runs to 15 residues. After removal of 0 bases from V and 9 bases from J, the junction contained 5 bases not matched to a gene. Germline CDR1 and CDR2: SGHAT and FQNNGV. The CDR3 is CASSLEGQSSSPLHF. The CDR3 DNA is TGTGCCAGCAGCTTAGAGGGACAGTCATCTTCACCCCTCCACTTT.

The chain is built from TRBV7-8 and TRBJ2-5; D call uncertain. CDR1 SGHVS and CDR2 FQNEAQ come from the germline V gene. V shed 5 bases and J shed 0 bases, with 10 bases lying between them. This CDR3 contains 14 residues. DNA for the CDR3: TGTGCCAGCAGCCCCATTGAGAACCAAGAGACCCAGTACTTC. Translated: CASSPIENQETQYF.

This clone was counted a few times. V and J are TRBV10-3 and TRBJ2-7, with TRBD1 matching over 7 bases. The germline V gene encodes CDR1 ENHRY and CDR2 SYGVKD. The CDR3 covers 14 residues. Losses at the gene ends were 6 bases for V and 2 bases for J; bases not matched to a gene: 7. The CDR3 region has the DNA TGTGCCATCAGCAGACAGGGCCTCACCTACGAGCAGTACTTC. Residues: CAISRQGLTYEQYF.

The chain combines TRBV7-9 with TRBJ1-1, with a possible D match to TRBD1 (5 bases). CDR1 is SEHNR, CDR2 FQNEAQ, per germline (reference sequence). The CDR3 is 14 amino acids. Trimming left V 5 bases short and J 0 bases short, with 10 bases between. CDR3 region: CASSPDSLNTEAFF. CDR3 nucleotides: TGTGCCAGCAGCCCTGACAGCCTGAACACTGAAGCTTTCTTT.

The chain carries TRBV19 and TRBJ2-7; 7 positions match TRBD1. V was clipped by 9 bases and J by 0 bases; unmatched bases: 5. This CDR3 is built from 13 residues. The germline V gene encodes CDR1 LNHDA and CDR2 SQIVND (reference sequence). This CDR3 is CASRQGSSYEQYF. DNA of the CDR3: TGTGCCAGCCGACAGGGATCCTCCTACGAGCAGTACTTC.

The genes are TRBV28 and TRBJ1-4, with D unresolved. V shed 5 bases and J shed 5 bases, with 9 bases lying between them. The CDR3 extends over 13 amino acids. CDR1 and CDR2 (germline): MDHEN, SYDVKM. CDR3 sequence: CASSRVLNEKLFF. DNA for the CDR3: TGTGCCAGCAGTCGGGTCCTAAATGAAAAACTGTTTTTT.

V gene TRBV4-1 combines with J gene TRBJ1-2; the D is unclear. This CDR3 is built from 13 residues. Trimming took off 1 base at V and 2 bases at J, with 5 bases between the two ends. CDR1 and CDR2 from the germline V gene are MGHRA and YSYEKL. CDR3 sequence (DNA): TGCGCCAGCAGCCAAGCCTTGAACTATGGCTACACCTTC. Amino acid sequence: CASSQALNYGYTF.

The chain uses TRBV19 and TRBJ1-1; 12 bases line up with TRBD1. CDR1 and CDR2 (germline): LNHDA, SQIVND (reference sequence). The CDR3 extends over 18 amino acids. V was pared by 1 base and J by 2 bases, with 8 bases of the junction left unmatched. CDR3 in DNA: TGTGCCAGTAGTATAGGGGACAGGGGGCGCTTCCATAACACTGAAGCTTTCTTT. Its protein is CASSIGDRGRFHNTEAFF.

The chain combines TRBV4-1 with TRBJ2-3; unclear D gene. The germline V gene encodes CDR1 MGHRA and CDR2 YSYEKL. V was shortened by 6 bases and J by 3 bases, with 10 bases between the two germline ends. CDR3 length: 13 amino acids. CDR3 amino acids: CASSGDWTDTQYF. DNA of the CDR3: TGCGCCAGCAGTGGCGACTGGACAGATACGCAGTATTTT.

This CDR3 is CASSKGDRGFFSNQPQHF. CDR3 bases: TGTGCCAGCAGCAAGGGGGACAGGGGCTTTTTCAGCAATCAGCCCCAGCATTTT. This chain links TRBV21-1 with TRBJ1-5; the table's D call, TRBD1, was not checked against the DNA. TRBV21-1 is listed as a pseudogene. CDR3 length equals 18 residues.

The V and J genes are TRBV18 and TRBJ2-1, with D possibly matching TRBD2 (6 bases). This CDR3 has 15 residues. The germline V gene encodes CDR1 KGHSH and CDR2 LQKENI. The V end was cut by 3 bases, the J end by 7 bases, with 16 bases between. CDR3 protein: CASSPLGSLGNEQFF. CDR3 sequence (DNA): TGTGCCAGCTCACCGCTCGGGAGTTTAGGGAATGAGCAGTTCTTC.

This chain uses TRBV4-1 with TRBJ2-2, with D tentatively TRBD2 (7 bases). Trimming removed 3 bases at V and 3 bases at J, with 11 bases between. The CDR3 has 15 amino acids. CDR1 is MGHRA and CDR2 is YSYEKL in the germline V gene. The CDR3 region has the DNA TGCGCCAGCAGCCATATAGGGGGGGACACCGGGGAGCTGTTTTTT. Its translation is CASSHIGGDTGELFF.